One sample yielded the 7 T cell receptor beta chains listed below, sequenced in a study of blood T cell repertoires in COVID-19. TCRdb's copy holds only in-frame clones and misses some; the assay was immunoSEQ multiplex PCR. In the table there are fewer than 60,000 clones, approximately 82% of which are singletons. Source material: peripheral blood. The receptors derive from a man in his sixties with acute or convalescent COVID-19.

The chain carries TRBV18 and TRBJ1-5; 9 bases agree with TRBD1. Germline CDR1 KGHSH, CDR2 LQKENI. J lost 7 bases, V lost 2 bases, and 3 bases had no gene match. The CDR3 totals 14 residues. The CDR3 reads CASSPTGGEQPQHF. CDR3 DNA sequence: TGTGCCAGCTCACCAACAGGGGGCGAACAGCCCCAGCATTTT.

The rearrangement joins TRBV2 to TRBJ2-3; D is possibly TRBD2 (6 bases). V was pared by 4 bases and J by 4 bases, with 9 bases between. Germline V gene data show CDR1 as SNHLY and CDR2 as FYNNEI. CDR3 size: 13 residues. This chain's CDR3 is CASSGPSADTQYF. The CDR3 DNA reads TGTGCCAGCAGTGGTCCTAGCGCAGATACGCAGTATTTT. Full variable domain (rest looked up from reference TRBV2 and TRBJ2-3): EPEVTQTPSHQVTQMGQEVILRCVPISNHLYFYWYRQILGQKVEFLVSFYNNEISEKSEIFDDQFSVERPDGSNFTLKIRSTKLEDSAMYFCASSGPSADTQYFGPGTRLTVL.

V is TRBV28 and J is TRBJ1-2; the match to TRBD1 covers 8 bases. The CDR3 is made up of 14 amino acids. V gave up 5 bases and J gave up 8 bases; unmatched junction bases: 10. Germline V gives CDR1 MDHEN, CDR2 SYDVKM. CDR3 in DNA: TGTGCCAGCAGTACGACAGGGGACCCAGGGGGCTACACCTTC. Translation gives CASSTTGDPGGYTF.

This CDR3 is CASQRSQGNTIYF. DNA for the CDR3: TGTGCCTCTCAACGGTCACAGGGAAACACCATATATTTT. V and J are TRBV24-1 and TRBJ1-3; D not certain. CDR1 KGHDR and CDR2 SFDVKD come from the germline V gene. V shed 12 bases and J shed 4 bases, with 15 bases lying between them. This CDR3 region has 13 residues.

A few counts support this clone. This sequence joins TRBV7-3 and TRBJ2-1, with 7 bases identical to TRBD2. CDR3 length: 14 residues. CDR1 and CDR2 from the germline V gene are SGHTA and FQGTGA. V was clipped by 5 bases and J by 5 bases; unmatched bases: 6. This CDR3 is CASSAGTIHNEQFF. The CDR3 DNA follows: TGTGCCAGCAGCGCTGGGACTATCCACAATGAGCAGTTCTTC.

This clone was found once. This chain's CDR3 is CASSLGQGRVGYTF. The CDR3 region has the DNA TGTGCCAGCAGTTTGGGACAGGGCCGTGTCGGCTACACCTTC. The chain links TRBV27 to TRBJ1-2; 9 bases map to TRBD1. This CDR3 has 14 amino acids. The germline CDR1 and CDR2 sequences are MNHEY and SMNVEV (reference sequence). The junction had 7 bases not matched to a gene; V was cut back by 3 bases and J by 8 bases.

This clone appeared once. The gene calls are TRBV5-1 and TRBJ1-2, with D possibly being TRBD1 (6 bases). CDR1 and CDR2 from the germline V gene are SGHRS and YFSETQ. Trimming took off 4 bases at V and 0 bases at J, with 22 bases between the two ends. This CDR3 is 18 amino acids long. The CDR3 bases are TGCGCCAGCAGCCCCCGAACAGGGATCGGGGTATCTAACTATGGCTACACCTTC. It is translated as CASSPRTGIGVSNYGYTF.